The subject of this entry is one T cell receptor beta chain. What it binds is unknown. These data come from a study of OX40 agonist ivuxolimab in advanced cancers. Looking at the study overall: Patients with hepatocellular carcinoma, melanoma, renal cell or head and neck cancer made up the dose-escalation patients. Study-level results: The work left the antigen specificity of expanded peripheral T cells undetermined.

Clones were sequenced by immunoSEQ multiplex PCR, and TCRdb holds only the in-frame ones, with some missing. The repertoire holds some 46,000 clones, with roughly 90% as singletons. Per germline, CDR1 LGHNA and CDR2 YSLEER. The CDR3 totals 16 residues. The V gene lost 2 bases and the J gene lost 2 bases, with 13 bases spanning the gap. This receptor was identified in an adult with an advanced solid tumor such as melanoma, head and neck, liver or kidney cancer. The sample was CD4+ or CD8+ T cells sorted from blood, taken in a trial of the OX40 agonist ivuxolimab. The J gene is TRBJ1-5, the V gene TRBV4-3; D remains unclear. In nucleotides, the CDR3 is TGCGCCAGCAGCCAATCTCGGGCGCACGGCAATCAGCCCCAGCATTTT. Translating it yields CASSQSRAHGNQPQHF.